These T cell receptor beta chains were read from a single sample in a study of Graves' ophthalmopathy and Graves' hyperthyroidism. Via MiXCR, TCRdb re-called the multiplex PCR reads, giving one row per CDR3 protein. The table lists roughly 610,000 distinct CDR3 sequences, approximately 21% of them singletons. The sample comprised peripheral blood. Source of these receptors: a woman aged 18-35 years with stable Graves' hyperthyroidism. Some clones in this sample may be carry-over from other donors' samples. The CDR3 runs from the conserved cysteine through the conserved F or W. A D gene is named only where the DNA matches it firmly. Not every row has a clone size; where given, it reads once, few, many or a size class.

many,TRBJ2-7,.,TRBV2,TGTGCCAGCAGGACTTACTACTACGAGCAGTACTTC,CASRTYYYEQYF
.,TRBJ1-2,TRBD1,TRBV25-1,TGTGCCAGCAGTGCGTCCAGGGGGCAGTCTAACTATGGCTACACCTTC,CASSASRGQSNYGYTF
few,TRBJ1-5,.,TRBV6-1,TGTGCCAGCAGACGCGGGACAAGTCAGCCCCAGCATTTT,CASRRGTSQPQHF
many,TRBJ1-1,.,TRBV6-5,TGTGCCAGCAGAAAAGGGGGAGGCATGAACACTGAAGCTTTCTTT,CASRKGGGMNTEAFF
many,TRBJ2-5,.,TRBV11-2,TGTGCCAGCAATTGGATAGGGGAAGAGACCCAGTACTTC,CASNWIGEETQYF
many,TRBJ1-1,.,TRBV6-5,TGTGCCAGCAGCATACACCTGAACACTGAAGCTTTCTTT,CASSIHLNTEAFF
many,TRBJ2-7,TRBD2,TRBV20-1,TGCAGTGCTAGAGTAGGCGGGAGTGAATCCGAGCAGTACTTC,CSARVGGSESEQYF
.,TRBJ1-1,.,TRBV3-1,TGTGCCAGCAGCCTTCCCCGGGCCCGTGAAGCTTTCTTT,CASSLPRAREAFF
.,TRBJ1-1,.,TRBV5-5,TGTGCCAGCAGCTACAACCGTGGGCTAGAAGCTTTCTTT,CASSYNRGLEAFF
many,TRBJ1-1,.,TRBV20-1,TGCAGTGCAATGGACAGAAGTGAAGCTTTCTTT,CSAMDRSEAFF
many,TRBJ2-7,TRBD1,TRBV12-3/TRBV12-4,TGTGCCAGCAGGAAAACAGGGGTAGGCTACGAGCAGTACTTC,CASRKTGVGYEQYF
.,TRBJ1-1,TRBD1,TRBV20-1,TGCAGTGCTAACAGGGGGATCACTGAAGCTTTCTTT,CSANRGITEAFF
.,TRBJ1-5,.,TRBV19,TGTGCCAGTACCCCACGTGGGGGGGGCGCCGTCAATCAGCCCCAGCATTTT,CASTPRGGGAVNQPQHF
few,TRBJ2-4,.,TRBV7-2,TGTGCCAGCAGCTTAGAGGGTAGTTTAGGCATTCAGTACTTC,CASSLEGSLGIQYF
many,TRBJ2-2,.,TRBV6-1,TGTGCCAGCAGTAGAGTTGCCGGGGAGCTGTTTTTT,CASSRVAGELFF
many,TRBJ2-6,.,TRBV25-1,TGTGCCAGCAGTGGGGGTCGAGCTGGGGCCAACGTCCTGACTTTC,CASSGGRAGANVLTF
.,TRBJ2-7,TRBD1,TRBV7-8,TGTGCCAGCAGCCCAACACAAGGGACAGGGGACGAGCAGTACTTC,CASSPTQGTGDEQYF
many,TRBJ2-7,.,TRBV2,TGTGCCAGCAGTGTCGGTCGGGACACATTCTACGAGCAGTACTTC,CASSVGRDTFYEQYF
many,TRBJ1-1,TRBD1,TRBV20-1,TGCAGTGCCGGACAGGGAGTCACTGAAGCTTTCTTT,CSAGQGVTEAFF
many,TRBJ2-5,.,TRBV3-1,TGTGCCAGCAGCTCGAGGACCCTATACCAAGAGACCCAGTACTTC,CASSSRTLYQETQYF
few,TRBJ2-2,.,TRBV19,TGTGCCAGTAGGTTGGGCAGGGACGTCACCGGGGAGCTGTTTTTT,CASRLGRDVTGELFF
.,TRBJ1-1,.,TRBV6-5,TGTGCCAGCAGTTCATGGACGGGGATGAACACTGAAGCTTTCTTT,CASSSWTGMNTEAFF
many,TRBJ1-2,.,TRBV6-1,TGTGCCAGCAGTGAAAACAGCTATGGCTACACCTTC,CASSENSYGYTF
many,TRBJ2-7,.,TRBV6-2/TRBV6-3,TGTGCCAGCAGTTCAGCGCAGGGGAACGAGCAGTACTTC,CASSSAQGNEQYF
many,TRBJ2-7,.,TRBV20-1,TGCAGTGCTAGATCGGGGGGCTATCGCTACGAGCAGTACTTC,CSARSGGYRYEQYF
many,TRBJ2-7,TRBD1,TRBV29-1,TGCAGCGTCCAAGTGGACAGGACCTACGAGCAGTACTTC,CSVQVDRTYEQYF
.,TRBJ2-2,.,TRBV24-1,TGTGCCACCAGTGATCCCCGGGGACACCACACCGGGGAGCTGTTTTTT,CATSDPRGHHTGELFF
many,TRBJ2-3,.,TRBV6-5,TGTGCCAGCAGCCTCCAACGGAATACGCAGTATTTT,CASSLQRNTQYF
few,TRBJ2-7,TRBD1,TRBV24-1,TGTGCCACCAGTGACGGGACAGTCTCCTACGAGCAGTACTTC,CATSDGTVSYEQYF
.,TRBJ2-5,.,TRBV6-5,TGTGCCAGCAATTACTTCGGACAAGAGACCCAGTACTTC,CASNYFGQETQYF
many,TRBJ2-7,.,TRBV6-2/TRBV6-3,TGTGCCAGCAGTTCGGCGGTGGTCGAGCAGTACTTC,CASSSAVVEQYF
few,TRBJ1-1,.,TRBV3-1,TGTGCCAGCAGCCAAGTCGTCAGGGGTTCGGAAGCTTTCTTT,CASSQVVRGSEAFF
.,TRBJ2-7,.,TRBV20-1,TGCAGTGCTATTTCCAGGTACGAGCAGTACTTC,CSAISRYEQYF
many,TRBJ1-2,TRBD1,TRBV11-1,TGTGCCAGCAGCTTAGGGGAGGACAGGGGGAAGCTCTATGGCTACACCTTC,CASSLGEDRGKLYGYTF
many,TRBJ1-5,.,TRBV28,TGTGCCAGCCATAGGGGAGACGTTAGCAATCAGCCCCAGCATTTT,CASHRGDVSNQPQHF
many,TRBJ2-5,.,TRBV4-1,TGCGCCAGCAGCCTACAGGGAGGGCGGCAAGAGACCCAGTACTTC,CASSLQGGRQETQYF
few,TRBJ1-5,TRBD1,TRBV18,TGTGCCAGCTCCCGGACCGGGACAGGGCCACGGTTCAATCAGCCCCAGCATTTT,CASSRTGTGPRFNQPQHF
many,TRBJ2-7,.,TRBV7-6,TGTGCCAGCAGCTTAGGGTCTACCGCCGAGCAGTACTTC,CASSLGSTAEQYF
many,TRBJ1-2,TRBD1,TRBV30,TGTGCCTGGAGTCCGACAGGGGATGGCTACACCTTC,CAWSPTGDGYTF
few,TRBJ1-6,TRBD1,TRBV27,TGTGCCAGCAGTACCTACTCGGGACAGCCGAATTCACCCCTCCACTTT,CASSTYSGQPNSPLHF